The clone carrying this TCR beta chain was seen only once. The source of the sample is a study of siplizumab effects on memory and regulatory T cells. Germline V gene sequence: CDR1 LNHDA, CDR2 SQIVND (reference sequence). The trim removed 1 base at V and 4 bases at J, leaving 9 bases unmatched. The CDR3 is 18 amino acids. The method was immunoSEQ multiplex PCR; TCRdb's version includes in-frame clones alone and lacks a portion of them. This repertoire shows about 100,000 clones, around 93% found once; its top ten account for 1% to 1.5%. J is TRBJ2-3 and V is TRBV19, with 12 nucleotides matching TRBD2. This receptor was obtained from a human donor in good health. Source material: non-Treg CD4+ T cells sorted from blood. For the CDR3, the DNA is TGTGCCAGTAGTATAGCCCCAAAGACTAGCGGGAGAGCAGATACGCAGTATTTT. Translation gives CASSIAPKTSGRADTQYF.